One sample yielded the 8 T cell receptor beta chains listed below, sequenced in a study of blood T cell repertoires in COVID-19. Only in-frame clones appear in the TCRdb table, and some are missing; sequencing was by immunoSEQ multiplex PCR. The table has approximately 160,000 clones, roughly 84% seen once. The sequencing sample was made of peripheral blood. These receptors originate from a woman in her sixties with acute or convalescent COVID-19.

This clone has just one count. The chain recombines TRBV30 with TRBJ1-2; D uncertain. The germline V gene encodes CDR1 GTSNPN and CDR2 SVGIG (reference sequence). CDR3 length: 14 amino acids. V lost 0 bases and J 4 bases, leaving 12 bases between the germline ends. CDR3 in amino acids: CAWSVTATTYGYTF. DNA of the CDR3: TGTGCCTGGAGTGTAACAGCAACCACCTATGGCTACACCTTC. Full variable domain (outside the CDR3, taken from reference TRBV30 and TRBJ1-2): SQTIHQWPATLVQPVGSPLSLECTVEGTSNPNLYWYRQAAGRGLQLLFYSVGIGQISSEVPQNLSASRPQDRQFILSSKKLLLSDSGFYLCAWSVTATTYGYTFGSGTRLTVV.

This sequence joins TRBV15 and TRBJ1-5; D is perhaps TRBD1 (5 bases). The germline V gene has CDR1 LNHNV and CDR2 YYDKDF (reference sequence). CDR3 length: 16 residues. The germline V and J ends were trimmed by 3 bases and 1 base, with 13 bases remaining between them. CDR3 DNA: TGTGCCACCAGCAGGGGGAGGGGTGGGAGCAATCAGCCCCAGCATTTT. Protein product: CATSRGRGGSNQPQHF.

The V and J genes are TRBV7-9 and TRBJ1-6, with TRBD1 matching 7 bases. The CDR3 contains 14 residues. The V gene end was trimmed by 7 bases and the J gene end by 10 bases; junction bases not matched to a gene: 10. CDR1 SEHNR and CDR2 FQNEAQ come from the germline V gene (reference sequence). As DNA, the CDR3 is TGTGCCAGCACTGACAGGGCTCGGGGATCACCCCTCCACTTT. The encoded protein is CASTDRARGSPLHF.

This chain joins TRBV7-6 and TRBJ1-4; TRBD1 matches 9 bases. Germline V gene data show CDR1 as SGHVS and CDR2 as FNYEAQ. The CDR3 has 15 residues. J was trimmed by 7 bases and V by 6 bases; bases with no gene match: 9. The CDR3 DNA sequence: TGTGCCAGCAGTCAATACAGGGGGCTAAGTGAAAAACTGTTTTTT. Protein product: CASSQYRGLSEKLFF.

The CDR3 reads CASSLPGLAGDNEQFF. In nucleotides, the CDR3 is TGTGCCAGCAGTTTACCCGGACTAGCAGGGGACAATGAGCAGTTCTTC. The genes are TRBV28 and TRBJ2-1; 8 nucleotides line up with TRBD2. The V and J ends lost 2 bases and 5 bases, in that order; junction bases with no gene match: 8. CDR1 is MDHEN, CDR2 SYDVKM, per germline. The CDR3 contains 16 residues.

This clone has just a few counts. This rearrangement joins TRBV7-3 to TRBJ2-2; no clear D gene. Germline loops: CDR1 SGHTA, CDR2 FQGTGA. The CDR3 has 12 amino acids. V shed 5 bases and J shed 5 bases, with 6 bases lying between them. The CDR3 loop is CASSSRTGELFF. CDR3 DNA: TGTGCCAGCAGCAGCAGGACCGGGGAGCTGTTTTTT.

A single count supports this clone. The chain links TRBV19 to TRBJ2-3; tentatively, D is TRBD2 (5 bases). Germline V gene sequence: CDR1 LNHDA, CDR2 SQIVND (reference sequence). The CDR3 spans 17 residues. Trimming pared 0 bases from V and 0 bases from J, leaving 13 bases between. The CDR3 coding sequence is TGTGCCAGTAGTATAGATCTGGGAAGGACTAGCACAGATACGCAGTATTTT. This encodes CASSIDLGRTSTDTQYF.

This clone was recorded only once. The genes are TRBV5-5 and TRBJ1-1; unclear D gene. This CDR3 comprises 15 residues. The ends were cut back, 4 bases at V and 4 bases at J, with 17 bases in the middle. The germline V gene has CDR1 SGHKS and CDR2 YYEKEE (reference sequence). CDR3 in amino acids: CASSPWTLGGTEAFF. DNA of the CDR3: TGTGCCAGCAGCCCTTGGACCCTGGGAGGCACTGAAGCTTTCTTT.